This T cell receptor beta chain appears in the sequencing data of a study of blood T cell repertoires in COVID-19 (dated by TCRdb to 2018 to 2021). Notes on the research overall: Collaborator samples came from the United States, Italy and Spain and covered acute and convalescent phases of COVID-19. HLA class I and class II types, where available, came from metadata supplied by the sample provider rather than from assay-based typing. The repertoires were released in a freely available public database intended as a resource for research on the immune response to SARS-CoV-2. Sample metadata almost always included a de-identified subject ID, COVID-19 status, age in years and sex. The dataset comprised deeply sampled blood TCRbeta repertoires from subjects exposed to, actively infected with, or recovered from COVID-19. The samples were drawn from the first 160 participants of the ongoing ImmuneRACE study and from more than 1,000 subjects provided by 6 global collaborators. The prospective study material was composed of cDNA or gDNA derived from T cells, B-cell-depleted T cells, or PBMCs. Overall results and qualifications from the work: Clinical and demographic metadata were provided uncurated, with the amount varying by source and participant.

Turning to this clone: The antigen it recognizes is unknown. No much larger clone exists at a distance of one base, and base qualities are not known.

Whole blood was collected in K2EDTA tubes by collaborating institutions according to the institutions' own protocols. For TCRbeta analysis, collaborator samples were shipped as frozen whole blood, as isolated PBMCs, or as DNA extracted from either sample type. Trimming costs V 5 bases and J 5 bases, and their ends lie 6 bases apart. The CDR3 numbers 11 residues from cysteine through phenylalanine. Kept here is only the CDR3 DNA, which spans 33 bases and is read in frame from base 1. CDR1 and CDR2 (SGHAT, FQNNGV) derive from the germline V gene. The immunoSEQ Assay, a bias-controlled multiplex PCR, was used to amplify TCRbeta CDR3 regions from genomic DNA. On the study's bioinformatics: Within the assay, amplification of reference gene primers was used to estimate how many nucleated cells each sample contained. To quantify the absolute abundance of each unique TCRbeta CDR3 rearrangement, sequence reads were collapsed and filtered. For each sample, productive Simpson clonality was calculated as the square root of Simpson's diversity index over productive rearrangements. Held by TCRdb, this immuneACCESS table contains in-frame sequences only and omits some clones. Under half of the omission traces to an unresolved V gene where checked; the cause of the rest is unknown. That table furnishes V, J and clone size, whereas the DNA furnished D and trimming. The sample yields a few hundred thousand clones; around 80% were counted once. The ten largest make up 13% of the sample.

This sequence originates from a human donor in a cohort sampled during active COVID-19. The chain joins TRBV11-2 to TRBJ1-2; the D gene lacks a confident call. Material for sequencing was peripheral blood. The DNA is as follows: TGTGCCAGCAGCCCGGGGTATGGCTACACCTTC. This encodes CASSPGYGYTF.